This T cell receptor (beta chain) was sequenced during a study of regulatory T cells in long-lasting Graves disease. Overall study results and limits: Shared public clonotypes totalled fewer than 3,000 in persistent patients, compared with approximately 970 in new patients.

Germline CDR1 is SGHDN and CDR2 is FVKESK. The germline V and J ends were trimmed by 0 bases and 7 bases, with 7 bases remaining between them. This CDR3 is built from 13 residues. Building the TCR beta libraries relied on iRepertoire HTBI primers, and CDR3 regions underwent Arm-PCR. TCRdb passed the multiplex PCR reads through MiXCR, listing each CDR3 protein once. The top ten hold about 8% of the sample, which has around 420,000 distinct CDR3 sequences, roughly 15% seen once. Specified time point: newly diagnosed GD, antithyroid drugs for less than 3 months. RNA from PBMCs was the source of the TCR library. Worth noting for this clonotype: Its antigen is as yet unknown.

The sample was also reused in another study, on T cells in Graves' hyperthyroidism and ophthalmopathy.

This specimen was peripheral blood mononuclear cells (PBMCs), taken at new diagnosis, from a patient treated with antithyroid drugs. The sequence derives from a woman aged 35 to 49 with Graves disease. The chain uses TRBV14 and TRBJ2-1; D uncertain. The CDR3 region is CASSQDLTNEQFF. The CDR3 DNA reads as TGTGCCAGCAGCCAAGATCTGACTAATGAGCAGTTCTTC.